Listed below are T cell receptor beta chains from one sample, sequenced in a study of T cell responses to AZD1222 COVID-19 vaccine. The assay was immunoSEQ multiplex PCR, and TCRdb's table has in-frame clones only and misses some. Of about 180,000 clones listed, around 87% are singletons. The input for sequencing was peripheral blood, taken on day 0 of AZD1222 vaccination. Source of these receptors: an adult in good health. Each CDR3 is given with its conserved first and last residue. The D gene is left open where the match is weak.

len	j_gene	d_gene	v_gene	CDR3aa	CDR3nt
15	TRBJ2-6	-	TRBV7-2	CASSLVRGGANVLTF	TGTGCCAGCAGCTTAGTGAGGGGTGGGGCCAACGTCCTGACTTTC
13	TRBJ1-6	-	TRBV10-3	CAISDRGNSPLHF	TGTGCCATCAGTGACAGGGGAAATTCACCCCTCCACTTT
16	TRBJ2-2	TRBD1	TRBV4-1	CASSRLTGINTGELFF	TGCGCCAGCAGCCGACTGACAGGGATTAACACCGGGGAGCTGTTTTTT
14	TRBJ1-2	-	TRBV27	CASKITASDYGYTF	TGTGCCAGCAAAATAACAGCTTCCGACTATGGCTACACCTTC
14	TRBJ2-5	-	TRBV10-3	CAISERGGQETQYF	TGTGCCATCAGTGAGCGTGGGGGCCAAGAGACCCAGTACTTC
12	TRBJ2-5	-	TRBV11-2	CASGTYEGAQYF	TGTGCCAGCGGGACGTACGAAGGGGCCCAGTACTTC
14	TRBJ2-3	-	TRBV25-1	CASSDSISTDTQYF	TGTGCCAGCAGTGACAGTATTAGCACAGATACGCAGTATTTT
14	TRBJ2-1	-	TRBV5-1	CASSLVASYNEQFF	TGCGCCAGCAGCTTGGTAGCCTCCTACAATGAGCAGTTCTTC
14	TRBJ1-2	-	TRBV6-1	CASSETPGQKSYTF	TGTGCCAGCAGTGAGACACCGGGACAAAAATCCTACACCTTC
13	TRBJ2-7	TRBD1	TRBV27	CASWGTGSYEQYF	TGTGCCAGTTGGGGGACAGGGAGTTACGAGCAGTACTTC
14	TRBJ2-2	-	TRBV15	CATEDGVGTGELFF	TGTGCCACCGAGGACGGTGTGGGGACCGGGGAGCTGTTTTTT
15	TRBJ2-3	-	TRBV5-1	CASSGGGAGTDTQYF	TGCGCCAGCAGCGGAGGGGGCGCCGGCACAGATACGCAGTATTTT
16	TRBJ1-2	TRBD1	TRBV3-1/TRBV3-2	CASSQARAGGGYGYTF	TGTGCCAGCAGCCAAGCGCGAGCAGGGGGCGGCTATGGCTACACCTTC
14	TRBJ1-1	-	TRBV4-1	CASSQERGSTEAFF	TGCGCCAGCAGCCAAGAAAGGGGATCCACTGAAGCTTTCTTT
17	TRBJ1-3	TRBD1	TRBV7-9	CASNVIPGQGVGNTIYF	TGTGCCAGCAACGTGATACCGGGACAGGGGGTTGGAAACACCATATATTTT